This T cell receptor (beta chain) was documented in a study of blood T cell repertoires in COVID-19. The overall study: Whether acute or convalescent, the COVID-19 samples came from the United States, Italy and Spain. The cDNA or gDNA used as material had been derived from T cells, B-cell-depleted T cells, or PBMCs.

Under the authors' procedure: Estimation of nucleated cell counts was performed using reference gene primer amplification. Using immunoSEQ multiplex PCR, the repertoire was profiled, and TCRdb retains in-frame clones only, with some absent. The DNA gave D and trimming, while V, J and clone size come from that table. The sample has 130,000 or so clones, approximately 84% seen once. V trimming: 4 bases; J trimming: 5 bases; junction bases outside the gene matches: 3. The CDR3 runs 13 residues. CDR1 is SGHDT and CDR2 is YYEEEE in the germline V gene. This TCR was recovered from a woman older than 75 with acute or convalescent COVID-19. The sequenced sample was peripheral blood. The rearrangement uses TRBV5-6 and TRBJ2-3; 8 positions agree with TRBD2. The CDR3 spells CASSRAGGDTQYF. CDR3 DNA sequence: TGTGCCAGCAGCCGGGCGGGGGGAGATACGCAGTATTTT.